Below, one TCR beta chain is given with its context. Its antigen is undetermined. The length of the CDR3 is 19 residues. Germline CDR1 reads LGHNA; CDR2 reads YNFKEQ. V lost 0 bases and J 0 bases, leaving 15 bases between the germline ends. This specimen comes from a study of T-cell memory formation after mild COVID-19. Barcoded TCR alpha and TCR beta cDNA libraries with UMIs came from 5'RACE using constant-segment primers. TCRdb processed the 5' RACE reads anew with MiXCR; each CDR3 protein has one entry. The data contain about 350,000 distinct CDR3 sequences, 28% of them singletons. Study-wide points: Whether second-wave clones peaking at day 37 were SARS-CoV-2 specific went unconfirmed. Mainly CM and EM harbored the contracting CD4+ clones; mainly EMRA harbored the CD8+ ones. The study found balanced CD4/CD8 in clones contracting day 15 to 85 and a CD4+ lean in later expanders.

The material sequenced was PBMCs or a T cell subset sorted from them (not recorded which). The sequence derives from an adult woman who had mild COVID-19 (a few samples of this study predate the infection). Cell type and time point are not known. The V call is TRBV4-2, the J call TRBJ2-6, with D possibly being TRBD1 (6 bases). This CDR3 is CASSQDLRQGLSGANVLTF. The CDR3 coding sequence is TGTGCCAGCAGCCAAGATCTAAGGCAGGGGCTCTCTGGGGCCAACGTCCTGACTTTC.